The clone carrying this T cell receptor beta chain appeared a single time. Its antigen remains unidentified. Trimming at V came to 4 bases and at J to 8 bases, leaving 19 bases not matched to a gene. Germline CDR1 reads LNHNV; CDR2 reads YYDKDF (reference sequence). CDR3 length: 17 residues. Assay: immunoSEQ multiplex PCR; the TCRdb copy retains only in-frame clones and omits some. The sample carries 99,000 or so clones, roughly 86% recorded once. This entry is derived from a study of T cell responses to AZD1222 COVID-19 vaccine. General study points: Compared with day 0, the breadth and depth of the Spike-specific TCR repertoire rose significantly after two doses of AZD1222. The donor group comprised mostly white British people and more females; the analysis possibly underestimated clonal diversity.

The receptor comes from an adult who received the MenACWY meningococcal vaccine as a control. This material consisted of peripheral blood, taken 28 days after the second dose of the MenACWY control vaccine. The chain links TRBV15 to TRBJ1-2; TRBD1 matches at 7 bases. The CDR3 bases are TGTGCCACCAGCAACCGAATCAACAGGGGAGACCGGGAAGGCTACACCTTC. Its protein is CATSNRINRGDREGYTF.